This TCR beta chain stems from a study of OX40 agonist ivuxolimab in advanced cancers. TCRdb's copy holds only in-frame clones and misses some; the assay was immunoSEQ multiplex PCR. The profile shows around 50,000 clones, roughly nine tenths of them singletons. Trimming pared 4 bases from V and 4 bases from J, leaving 18 bases between. The CDR3 is 16 residues long. Germline CDR1 and CDR2: SGHVS and FQNEAQ. Autoimmune disease history or systemic immunosuppression led to patient exclusion. About this clone itself: Its antigen is unknown.

Study-wide results and caveats: Low normalized clonal expansion also occurred in some nonresponding patients.

The receptor was isolated from an adult with an advanced solid tumor such as melanoma, head and neck, liver or kidney cancer. Sequencing was performed on CD4+ or CD8+ T cells sorted from blood, taken in a trial of the OX40 agonist ivuxolimab. The rearrangement joins TRBV7-8 to TRBJ2-3; D might be TRBD2 (6 bases). Here the CDR3 reads CASSYLRDSSADTQYF. The DNA for the CDR3 is TGTGCCAGCAGCTACCTCCGGGACTCATCGGCAGATACGCAGTATTTT.